This T cell receptor beta chain stems from a study of shared clonotypes between healthy human individuals. Here immunoSEQ multiplex PCR was the method, and the copy in TCRdb shows in-frame clones only, minus some. The sample contains roughly 500,000 clones, 78% of which appear only once. Worth noting for this clone: A far larger clone is off by one base, so a read error is likely. The sample contains more than one DNA sequence encoding this CDR3.

Sequenced sample: PBMCs. This clonotype originated in a woman aged 40 to 49 in good health. Some clones in this sample may be carry-over from other donors' samples.

CDR3 sequence: CASSFLRYSPYEQYF. CDR3 in DNA: TGTGCCAGCAGTTTCCTCCGCTACTCACCCTACGAGCAGTACTTT. The gene calls are TRBV7-9 and TRBJ2-7; D is uncertain. Looked up from germline, CDR1 is SEHNR and CDR2 is FQNEAQ (reference sequence). This CDR3 contains 15 residues.